Reported below is one T cell receptor beta chain. In the study's own analysis: Estimation of nucleated cell counts was performed using reference gene primer amplification. The data were produced by immunoSEQ multiplex PCR, yet TCRdb's version contains in-frame clones alone and is incomplete. V, J and clone size derive from that table, while D and trimming were established from the DNA sequence. The data contain under 250,000 clones, approximately 83% of them seen just once; the ten biggest clones take up about 4.5%. This specimen comes from a study of blood T cell repertoires in COVID-19. Study-level background: Samples taken during acute and convalescent COVID-19 were collected in the United States, Italy and Spain. T cells, B-cell-depleted T cells, or PBMCs supplied cDNA or gDNA.

The sequence was obtained from a man aged 50 or older with active or convalescent COVID-19. Material: peripheral blood.

CDR3 nucleotides: TGTGCCAGTAGGCGGGACCCCAACACTGAAGCTTTCTTT. Its protein product is CASRRDPNTEAFF. The genes are TRBV19 and TRBJ1-1, with D possibly matching TRBD1 (5 bases). The V end was cut by 6 bases, the J end by 2 bases, with 10 bases between. The CDR3 covers 13 residues. CDR1 is LNHDA, CDR2 SQIVND, per germline (reference sequence).